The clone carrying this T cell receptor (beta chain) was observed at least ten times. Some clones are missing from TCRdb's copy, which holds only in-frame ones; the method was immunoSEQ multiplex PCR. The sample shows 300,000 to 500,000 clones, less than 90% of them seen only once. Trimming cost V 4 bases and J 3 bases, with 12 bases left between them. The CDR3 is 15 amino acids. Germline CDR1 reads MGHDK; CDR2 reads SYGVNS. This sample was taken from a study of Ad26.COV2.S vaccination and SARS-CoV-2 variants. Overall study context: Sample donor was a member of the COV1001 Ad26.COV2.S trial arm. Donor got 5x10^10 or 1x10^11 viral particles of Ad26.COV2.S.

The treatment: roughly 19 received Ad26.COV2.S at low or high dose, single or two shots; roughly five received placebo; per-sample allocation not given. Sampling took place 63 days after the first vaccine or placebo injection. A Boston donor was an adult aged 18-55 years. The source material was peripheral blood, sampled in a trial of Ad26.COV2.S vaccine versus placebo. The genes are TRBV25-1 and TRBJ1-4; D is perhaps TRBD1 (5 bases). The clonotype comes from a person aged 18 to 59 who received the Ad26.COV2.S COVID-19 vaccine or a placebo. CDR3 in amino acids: CASSAYGGSNEKLFF. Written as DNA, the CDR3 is TGTGCCAGCAGTGCTTACGGGGGATCTAATGAAAAACTGTTTTTT.